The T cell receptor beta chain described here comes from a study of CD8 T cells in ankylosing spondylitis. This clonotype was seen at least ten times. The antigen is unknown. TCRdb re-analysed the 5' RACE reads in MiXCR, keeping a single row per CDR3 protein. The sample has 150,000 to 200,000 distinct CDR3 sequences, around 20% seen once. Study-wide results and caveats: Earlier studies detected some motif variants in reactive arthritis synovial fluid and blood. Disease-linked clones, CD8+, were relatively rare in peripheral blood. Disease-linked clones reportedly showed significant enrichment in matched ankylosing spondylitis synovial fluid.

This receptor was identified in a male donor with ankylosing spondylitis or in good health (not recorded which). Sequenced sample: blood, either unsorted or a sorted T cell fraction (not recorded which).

In DNA form, the CDR3 reads TGCGCCAGCAGCTTGGAGGCGGGCAGCACAGATACGCAGTATTTT. Translation: CASSLEAGSTDTQYF. The chain is built from TRBV5-1 and TRBJ2-3; a possible D gene is TRBD2 (5 bases). Trimming shortened V by 0 bases and J by 0 bases, and 8 bases separated the two germline ends. This CDR3 comprises 15 residues. Germline CDR1 is SGHRS and CDR2 is YFSETQ.